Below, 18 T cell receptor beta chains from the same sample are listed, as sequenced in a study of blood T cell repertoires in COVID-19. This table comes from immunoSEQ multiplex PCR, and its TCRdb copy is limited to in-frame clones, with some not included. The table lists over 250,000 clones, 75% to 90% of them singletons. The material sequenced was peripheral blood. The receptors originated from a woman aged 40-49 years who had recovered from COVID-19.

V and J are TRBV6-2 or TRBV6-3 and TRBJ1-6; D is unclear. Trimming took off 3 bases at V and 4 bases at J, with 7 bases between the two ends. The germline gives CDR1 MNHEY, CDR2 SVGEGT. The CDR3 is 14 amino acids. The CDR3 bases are TGTGCCAGCAGTTATCGGGGATATAATTCACCCCTCCACTTT. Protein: CASSYRGYNSPLHF.

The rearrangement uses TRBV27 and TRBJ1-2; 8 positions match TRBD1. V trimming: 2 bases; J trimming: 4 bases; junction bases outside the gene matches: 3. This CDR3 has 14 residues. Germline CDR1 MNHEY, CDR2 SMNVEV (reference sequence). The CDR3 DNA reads TGTGCCAGCAGTTTAACAGGGGGAATCTATGGCTACACCTTC. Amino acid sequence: CASSLTGGIYGYTF.

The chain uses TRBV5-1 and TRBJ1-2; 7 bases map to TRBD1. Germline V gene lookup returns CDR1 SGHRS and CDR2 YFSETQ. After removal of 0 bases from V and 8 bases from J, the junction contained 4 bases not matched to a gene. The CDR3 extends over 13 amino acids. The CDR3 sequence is CASSLAQGEGYTF. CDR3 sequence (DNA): TGCGCCAGCAGCTTGGCGCAGGGGGAAGGCTACACCTTC. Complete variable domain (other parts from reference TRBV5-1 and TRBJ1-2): KAGVTQTPRYLIKTRGQQVTLSCSPISGHRSVSWYQQTPGQGLQFLFEYFSETQRNKGNFPGRFSGRQFSNSRSEMNVSTLELGDSALYLCASSLAQGEGYTFGSGTRLTVV.

DNA of the CDR3: TGTGCCACCAGCCCGGGACTAGCGGGGGGGCAAGAGACCCAGTACTTC. Protein sequence: CATSPGLAGGQETQYF. J is TRBJ2-5 and V is TRBV24-1, with 16 positions matching TRBD2. Looked up from germline, CDR1 is KGHDR and CDR2 is SFDVKD. This CDR3 has 16 amino acids. The V and J ends lost 7 bases and 2 bases, in that order; junction bases with no gene match: 3.

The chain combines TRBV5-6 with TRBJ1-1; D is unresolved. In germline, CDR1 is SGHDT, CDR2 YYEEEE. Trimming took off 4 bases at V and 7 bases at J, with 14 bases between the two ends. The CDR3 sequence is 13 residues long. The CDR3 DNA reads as TGTGCCAGCAGCCTTGGTGAGTCCGATGAAGCTTTCTTT. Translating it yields CASSLGESDEAFF.

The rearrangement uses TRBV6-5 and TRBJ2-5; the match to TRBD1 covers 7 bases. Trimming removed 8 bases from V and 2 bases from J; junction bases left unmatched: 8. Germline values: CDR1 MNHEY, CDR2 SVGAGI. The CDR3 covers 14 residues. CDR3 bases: TGTGCCAGCTCCCGAGACAGGGTTCAAGAGACCCAGTACTTC. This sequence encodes CASSRDRVQETQYF.

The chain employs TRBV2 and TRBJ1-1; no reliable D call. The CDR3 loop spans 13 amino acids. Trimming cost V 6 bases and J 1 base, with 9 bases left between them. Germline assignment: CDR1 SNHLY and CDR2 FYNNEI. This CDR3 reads CASSRGTNTEAFF. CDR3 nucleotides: TGTGCCAGCAGCCGGGGAACGAACACTGAAGCTTTCTTT. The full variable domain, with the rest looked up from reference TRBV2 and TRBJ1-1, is EPEVTQTPSHQVTQMGQEVILRCVPISNHLYFYWYRQILGQKVEFLVSFYNNEISEKSEIFDDQFSVERPDGSNFTLKIRSTKLEDSAMYFCASSRGTNTEAFFGQGTRLTVV.

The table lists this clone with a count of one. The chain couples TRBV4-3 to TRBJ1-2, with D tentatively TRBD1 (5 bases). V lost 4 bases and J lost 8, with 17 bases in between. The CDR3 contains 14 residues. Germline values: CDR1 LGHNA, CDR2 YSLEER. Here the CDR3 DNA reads TGCGCCAGCAGCCCACTACGGGGAGGGACCGGCTACACCTTC. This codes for CASSPLRGGTGYTF.

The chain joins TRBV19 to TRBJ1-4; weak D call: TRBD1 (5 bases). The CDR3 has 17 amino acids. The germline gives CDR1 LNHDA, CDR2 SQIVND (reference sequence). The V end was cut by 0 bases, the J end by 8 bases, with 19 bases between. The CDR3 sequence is CASSIEKTERDREKLFF. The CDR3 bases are TGTGCCAGTAGTATAGAGAAGACAGAACGAGATCGGGAAAAACTGTTTTTT.

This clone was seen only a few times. This CDR3 reads CASSSRGSRLDEQYF. CDR3 nucleotide sequence: TGCGCCAGCAGCTCAAGAGGTAGCCGTCTTGACGAGCAGTACTTC. This sequence joins TRBV5-1 and TRBJ2-7; D is undetermined. Germline V CDR1 and CDR2: SGHRS, YFSETQ. This CDR3 spans 15 amino acids. The V and J ends lost 3 bases and 5 bases respectively, with 18 bases between them.

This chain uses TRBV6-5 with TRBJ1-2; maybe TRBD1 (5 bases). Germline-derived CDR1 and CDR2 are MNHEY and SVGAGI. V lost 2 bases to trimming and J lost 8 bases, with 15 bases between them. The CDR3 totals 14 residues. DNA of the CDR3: TGTGCCAGCAGTTACCTCCGGACGGACAACGGCTACACCTTC. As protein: CASSYLRTDNGYTF.

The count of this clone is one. In DNA, the CDR3 is TGTGCCAGCAGTTACGCGGGTAACTCCTACGAGCAGTACTTC. Protein product: CASSYAGNSYEQYF. The rearrangement uses TRBV6-5 and TRBJ2-7; D perhaps matches TRBD2 (5 bases). Trimming cost V 2 bases and J 0 bases, with 8 bases left between them. This CDR3 region has 14 residues. The germline V gene encodes CDR1 MNHEY and CDR2 SVGAGI.

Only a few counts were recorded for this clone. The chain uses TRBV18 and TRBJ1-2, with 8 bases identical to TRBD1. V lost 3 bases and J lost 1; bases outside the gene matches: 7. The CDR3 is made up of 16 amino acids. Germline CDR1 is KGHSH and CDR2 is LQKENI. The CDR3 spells CASSPAPGGHNYGYTF. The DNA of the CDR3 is TGTGCCAGCTCACCCGCCCCAGGGGGCCATAACTATGGCTACACCTTC.

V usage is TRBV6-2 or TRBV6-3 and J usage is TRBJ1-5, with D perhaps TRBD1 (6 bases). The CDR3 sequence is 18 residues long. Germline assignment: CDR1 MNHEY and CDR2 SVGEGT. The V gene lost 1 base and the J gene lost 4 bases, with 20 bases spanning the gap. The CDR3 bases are TGTGCCAGCAGTTACTTGACAGGCGTGGGGGTTGAAAATCAGCCCCAGCATTTT. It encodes CASSYLTGVGVENQPQHF.

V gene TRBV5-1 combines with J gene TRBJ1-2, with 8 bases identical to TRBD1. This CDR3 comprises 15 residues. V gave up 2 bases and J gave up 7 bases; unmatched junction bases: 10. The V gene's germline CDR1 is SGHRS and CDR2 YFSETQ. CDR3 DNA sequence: TGCGCCAGCAGCTTAACGACAGGGGACGCCTCTGGCTACACCTTC. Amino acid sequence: CASSLTTGDASGYTF. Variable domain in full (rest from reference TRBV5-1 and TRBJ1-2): KAGVTQTPRYLIKTRGQQVTLSCSPISGHRSVSWYQQTPGQGLQFLFEYFSETQRNKGNFPGRFSGRQFSNSRSEMNVSTLELGDSALYLCASSLTTGDASGYTFGSGTRLTVV.

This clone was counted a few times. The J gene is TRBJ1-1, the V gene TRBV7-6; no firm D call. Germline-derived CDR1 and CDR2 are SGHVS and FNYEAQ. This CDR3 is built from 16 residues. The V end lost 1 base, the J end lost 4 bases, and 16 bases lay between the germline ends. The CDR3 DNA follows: TGTGCCAGCAGCTTAGAACAACCGGGTCTGGGCACTGAAGCTTTCTTT. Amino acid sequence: CASSLEQPGLGTEAFF.

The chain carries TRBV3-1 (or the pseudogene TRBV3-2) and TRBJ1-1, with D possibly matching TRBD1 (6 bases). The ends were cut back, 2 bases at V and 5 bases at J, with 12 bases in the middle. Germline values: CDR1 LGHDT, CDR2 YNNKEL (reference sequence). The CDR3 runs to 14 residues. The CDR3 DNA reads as TGTGCCAGCAGCCAAACAGGGTTGGGGACTGAAGCTTTCTTT. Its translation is CASSQTGLGTEAFF.

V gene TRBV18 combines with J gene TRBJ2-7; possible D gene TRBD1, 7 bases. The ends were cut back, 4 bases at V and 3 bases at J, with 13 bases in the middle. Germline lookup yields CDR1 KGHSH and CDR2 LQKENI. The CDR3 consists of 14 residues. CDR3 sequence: CASSRQGGNYEQYF. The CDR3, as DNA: TGTGCCAGCTCACGACAGGGCGGGAACTACGAGCAGTACTTC.